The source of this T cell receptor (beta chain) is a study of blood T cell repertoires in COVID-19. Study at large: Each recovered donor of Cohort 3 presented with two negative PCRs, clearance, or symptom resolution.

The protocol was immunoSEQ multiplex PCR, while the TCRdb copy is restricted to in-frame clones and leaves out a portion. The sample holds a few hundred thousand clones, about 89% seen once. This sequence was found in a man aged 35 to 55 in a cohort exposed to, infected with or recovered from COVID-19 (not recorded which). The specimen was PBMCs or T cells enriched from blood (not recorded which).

CDR3 DNA sequence: TGTGCCAGCAGCCAGTTAGGACTGCCCCCAAAAGCTTTCTTT. As protein: CASSQLGLPPKAFF. This chain uses TRBV3-1 (or the pseudogene TRBV3-2) with TRBJ1-1; D gene unclear. Trimming removed 3 bases from V and 9 bases from J, with 17 bases in between. CDR1 and CDR2 (germline): LGHDT, YNNKEL (reference sequence). The CDR3 consists of 14 residues.